Below, 6 T cell receptor beta chains from the same sample are listed, as sequenced in a study of OX40 agonist ivuxolimab in advanced cancers. Some clones are missing from TCRdb's copy, which holds only in-frame ones; the method was immunoSEQ multiplex PCR. The sample has approximately 62,000 clones, approximately 88% seen once. The specimen comprised CD4+ or CD8+ T cells sorted from blood, sampled in a trial of the OX40 agonist ivuxolimab. The receptors originated from an adult with an advanced solid tumor such as melanoma, head and neck, liver or kidney cancer.

V and J are TRBV28 and TRBJ1-2; possibly TRBD1 for D (5 bases). This CDR3 is built from 14 residues. The ends were cut back, 2 bases at V and 4 bases at J, with 11 bases in the middle. CDR1 and CDR2 (germline): MDHEN, SYDVKM. Written as DNA, the CDR3 is TGTGCCAGCAGTTTAGGCGGGACCTCCTATGGCTACACCTTC. This translates into CASSLGGTSYGYTF.

The rearrangement links TRBV7-9 to TRBJ2-3; D may be TRBD2 (6 bases). V was cut by 2 bases and J by 0 bases, with 12 bases left in between. The germline V gene encodes CDR1 SEHNR and CDR2 FQNEAQ (reference sequence). This CDR3 has 16 amino acids. The CDR3 nucleotides read TGTGCCAGCAGCTTATTGGGAGGATCTAGCACAGATACGCAGTATTTT. This encodes CASSLLGGSSTDTQYF.

V and J are TRBV28 and TRBJ1-6; 7 nucleotides match TRBD1. This CDR3 comprises 14 residues. V dropped 2 bases and J dropped 9; count of bases not matched to a gene: 4. Germline CDR1 is MDHEN and CDR2 is SYDVKM. Written as DNA, the CDR3 is TGTGCCAGCAGTTTACAGGGGGGAGTTTCACCCCTCCACTTT. This gives the protein CASSLQGGVSPLHF.

The rearrangement links TRBV2 to TRBJ1-4; D is undetermined. V was pared by 7 bases and J by 7 bases, with 13 bases between. CDR3 size: 13 residues. Germline-derived CDR1 and CDR2 are SNHLY and FYNNEI. In nucleotides, the CDR3 is TGTGCCAGCAAGACGGGTGAACGTGAAAAACTGTTTTTT. Its translation: CASKTGEREKLFF.

V is TRBV18 and J is TRBJ1-1; D unclear. V was cut by 0 bases and J by 1 base, with 9 bases left in between. CDR3 length equals 15 residues. CDR1 is KGHSH and CDR2 is LQKENI in the germline V gene. The CDR3: CASSPPNRKNTEAFF. For the CDR3, the DNA is TGTGCCAGCTCACCACCGAACAGAAAGAACACTGAAGCTTTCTTT.

The V gene is TRBV7-2, the J gene TRBJ1-2, with TRBD1 as a possible D gene (6 bases). This CDR3 spans 17 amino acids. Per the germline V gene, CDR1 is SGHTA and CDR2 is FQGNSA. Trimming took 0 bases from V and 7 from J, leaving 21 bases between them. DNA of the CDR3: TGTGCCAGCAGCTTAGCGACTGGCCCGACAGGACTGGGTGGCTACACCTTC. Translated: CASSLATGPTGLGGYTF.